The 19 T cell receptor beta chains below all came from one sample that was sequenced in a study of identical twins. MiXCR, run by TCRdb on the 5' RACE reads, gives a single entry per CDR3 protein. The table shows approximately 600,000 distinct CDR3 sequences, with over 8.5% occurring only once. This sample was also put to use in a study of yellow fever vaccine responses in identical twins.

What was sequenced was PBMCs. Receptors were obtained from a young woman in good health.

The chain links TRBV29-1 to TRBJ2-5; 7 bases line up with TRBD2. V dropped 4 bases and J dropped 3; count of bases not matched to a gene: 14. From germline, CDR1 is SQVTM and CDR2 ANQGSEA. CDR3 size: 16 residues. The CDR3 protein is CSVVTSARGVEETQYF. In nucleotides, the CDR3 is TGCAGCGTTGTTACGTCGGCTCGGGGGGTCGAAGAGACCCAGTACTTC.

In the case of this clonotype: Germline is not matched at one junction end, which may reflect a read error. The chain's CDR3 is CASSAGQGAGWNTDTHYF. The CDR3, as DNA: TGTGCCAGCAGTGCGGGACAGGGGGCCGGGTGGAATACAGATACGCACTATTTT. The rearrangement links TRBV28 to TRBJ2-3; TRBD1 matches 12 bases. The germline V gene has CDR1 MDHEN and CDR2 SYDVKM. The CDR3 covers 18 residues.

This clonotype was detected many times. The rearrangement joins TRBV5-1 to TRBJ1-1, with D uncertain. V was pared by 4 bases and J by 4 bases, with 23 bases between. CDR1 is SGHRS, CDR2 YFSETQ, per germline. The CDR3 loop spans 17 amino acids. The CDR3 reads CASSPYTGLGSSTEAFF. In nucleotides, the CDR3 is TGCGCCAGCAGCCCCTATACGGGATTGGGGTCGAGCACTGAAGCTTTCTTT.

This clonotype was counted at least ten times. CDR3 DNA: TGCAGCGTTGGGGGGCTAGCGGGAGTTTCCTCCTACGAGCAGTACTTC. Amino acids: CSVGGLAGVSSYEQYF. The gene calls are TRBV29-1 and TRBJ2-7; 10 positions agree with TRBD2. The junction had 9 bases not matched to a gene; V was cut back by 4 bases and J by 0 bases. Per germline, CDR1 SQVTM and CDR2 ANQGSEA. The length of the CDR3 is 16 residues.

This clonotype turned up a few times. The chain is built from TRBV4-1 and TRBJ2-1, with 7 bases that match TRBD1. J lost 12 bases, V lost 4 bases, and 12 bases had no gene match. The germline V gene encodes CDR1 MGHRA and CDR2 YSYEKL. CDR3 size: 14 residues. For the CDR3, the DNA is TGCGCCAGCAGCCTTCTACAGGGGAGTGGGGTGCAGTTCTTC. Its translation: CASSLLQGSGVQFF.

The chain recombines TRBV28 with TRBJ2-3; TRBD1 matches at 8 bases. The V segment lost 3 bases and the J segment 4 bases; nucleotides outside the gene matches: 6. CDR3 length equals 15 residues. Germline V CDR1 and CDR2: MDHEN, SYDVKM. The CDR3, as DNA: TGTGCCAGCAGTTTCGGTCAGGGGGCCGCAGATACGCAGTATTTT. Its translation is CASSFGQGAADTQYF.

In this sample, this clonotype turned up a few times. V gene TRBV6-2 or TRBV6-3 combines with J gene TRBJ2-7, with D perhaps matching TRBD1 (6 bases). The CDR3 contains 15 residues. Trimming cost V 7 bases and J 1 base, with 17 bases left between them. CDR1 and CDR2 from the germline V gene are MNHEY and SVGEGT. The CDR3 DNA follows: TGTGCCAGCACCGACACCAGGGACATTTCCTACGAGCAGTACTTC. Its translation: CASTDTRDISYEQYF.

The chain employs TRBV20-1 and TRBJ1-2; no clear D gene. Germline CDR1 DFQATT, CDR2 SNEGSKA (reference sequence). The CDR3 length is 14 residues. V was pared by 4 bases and J by 7 bases, with 19 bases between. Written as DNA, the CDR3 is TGCAGTGCTAAAGACGGGGATCGTGTCCTTGGCTACACCTTC. Its protein product is CSAKDGDRVLGYTF.

This clonotype was seen more than once but under ten times. The chain has TRBV10-3 and TRBJ2-5, with D perhaps matching TRBD1 (5 bases). With 10 bases removed from V and 5 bases from J, the gap between germline ends came to 14 bases. Germline V CDR1 and CDR2: ENHRY, SYGVKD. The CDR3 contains 12 residues. CDR3: CATSSSGETQYF. CDR3 DNA: TGTGCCACCAGCTCGTCAGGGGAGACCCAGTACTTC.

The chain carries TRBV5-6 and TRBJ2-7; no clear D gene. Trimming cost V 2 bases and J 2 bases, with 5 bases left between them. Looked up from germline, CDR1 is SGHDT and CDR2 is YYEEEE. The CDR3 is 12 amino acids. In DNA form, the CDR3 reads TGTGCCAGCAGCTTCAACACCTACGAGCAGTACTTC. This encodes CASSFNTYEQYF.

This clonotype was seen repeatedly, ten times or more. This rearrangement joins TRBV20-1 to TRBJ2-1, with TRBD2 as a possible D gene (5 bases). Per the germline V gene, CDR1 is DFQATT and CDR2 is SNEGSKA (reference sequence). This CDR3 is built from 11 residues. V was clipped by 3 bases and J by 10 bases, with 10 bases between them. Here the CDR3 DNA reads TGCAGTGCTAGTCGAGGGAACGAGCAGTTCTTC. Its translation: CSASRGNEQFF.

This clonotype was seen a few times. One end of the junction fails to match germline, which may point to a read error. The DNA of the CDR3 is TGTACCAGCAGTCAATCCGGGACAGGGGCAAATTCACCCCTCCACTTT. This gives the protein CTSSQSGTGANSPLHF. The J gene is TRBJ1-6, the V gene TRBV6-5; 10 positions match TRBD1. Germline V gene data show CDR1 as MNHEY and CDR2 as SVGAGI. This CDR3 is 16 amino acids long.

This clonotype was seen repeatedly, ten times or more. The rearrangement uses TRBV10-3 and TRBJ2-3; 7 positions match TRBD1. Germline V lookup: CDR1 ENHRY, CDR2 SYGVKD. CDR3 length equals 15 residues. J lost 5 bases, V lost 2 bases, and 7 bases had no gene match. CDR3 protein: CAISEGDSVIDTQYF. In DNA form, the CDR3 reads TGTGCCATCAGTGAGGGGGACAGCGTAATAGATACGCAGTATTTT.

This clonotype occurred many times. The CDR3 nucleotides read TGTGCCAGCAGTTTAGGAAGGGATGGCTACACCTTC. Its translation is CASSLGRDGYTF. The chain has TRBV12-3 or TRBV12-4 and TRBJ1-2; D is ambiguous. Trimming cost V 1 base and J 6 bases, with 6 bases left between them. There are 12 residues in the CDR3.

The table lists this clonotype with many counts. The chain recombines TRBV7-2 with TRBJ1-5; TRBD1 matches at 10 bases. The CDR3 covers 16 residues. With V trimmed by 5 bases and J by 4 bases, 8 bases remained unmatched. Germline assignment: CDR1 SGHTA and CDR2 FQGNSA. The CDR3 DNA sequence: TGTGCCAGCAGCCTCCGGGACAGGGGTCTAAATCAGCCCCAGCATTTT. It yields the protein CASSLRDRGLNQPQHF.

This chain links TRBV28 with TRBJ2-2, with D possibly TRBD2 on 6 matching bases. The length of the CDR3 is 16 residues. The germline V gene encodes CDR1 MDHEN and CDR2 SYDVKM. V was clipped by 2 bases and J by 6 bases, with 16 bases between them. The CDR3 nucleotides are TGTGCCAGCAGTTTAATGTCAGGACGGAGGGCCGGGGAGCTGTTTTTT. Its translation is CASSLMSGRRAGELFF.

There are a few counts of this clonotype. The rearrangement uses TRBV7-9 and TRBJ2-4; D call uncertain. This CDR3 has 16 residues. Between the trimmed V and J ends, which lost 3 bases and 1 base, there was a span of 13 bases. Germline values: CDR1 SEHNR, CDR2 FQNEAQ (reference sequence). The chain's CDR3 is CASSFPPGSAKNIQYF. CDR3 coding DNA: TGTGCCAGCAGCTTTCCGCCAGGTTCGGCCAAAAACATTCAGTACTTC.

The chain uses TRBV27 and TRBJ1-4, with a possible D match to TRBD1 (5 bases). From germline, CDR1 is MNHEY and CDR2 SMNVEV (reference sequence). Trimming took off 6 bases at V and 5 bases at J, with 16 bases between the two ends. This CDR3 spans 15 amino acids. Here the CDR3 DNA reads TGTGCCAGCAGCCTGACGCCGTGGGGGAATGAAAAACTGTTTTTT. Protein product: CASSLTPWGNEKLFF.

The chain couples TRBV28 to TRBJ2-7, with a tentative D call TRBD2 (6 bases). Per the germline V gene, CDR1 is MDHEN and CDR2 is SYDVKM. CDR3 length: 13 amino acids. V gave up 8 bases and J gave up 5 bases, with 16 bases separating them. CDR3 nucleotide sequence: TGTGCCAGCTGCGGGACTCAAAGGAACGAGCAGTACTTC. It specifies CASCGTQRNEQYF.